Detailed here is one T cell receptor (beta chain). Its recognized antigen is unknown. No much larger clone exists at a distance of one base, and base qualities are not known. For CDR1 and CDR2, the germline V gene lists SGHTA and FQGNSA. Trimming removed 1 base from V and 7 bases from J, leaving 10 bases between the germline ends. Spanning cysteine to phenylalanine, the CDR3 consists of 13 amino acids. Left in the record is the CDR3 DNA by itself, 39 bases read in frame from the first base. The sample comes from a study of T cell repertoires in cytomegalovirus infection (dated by TCRdb to the late 2010s). Concerning the study at large: The HLA type of each donor mattered for the analysis, because public TCR beta signatures pointed to carriage of CMV infection along with the matching HLA type.

Broader findings and caveats from the paper: The ex vivo response was dominated by HLA-C-restricted CMV-specific TCR beta clonotypes, which also provided the single most frequent clonotype in two of eight donors. In both this cohort and an independent roughly 400-donor cohort, the cumulative frequency of public TCR beta family members distinguished carriers of CMV infection plus the relevant HLA type.

The reads were generated on an Illumina HiSeq 1500. The public reads were run again by TCRdb, first through fastp at Q25 and then through MiXCR, and only productive beta chains were kept. All rows with the same CDR3 protein become a single entry with the most common DNA and genes. The sample yields some 180,000 distinct CDR3 sequences; roughly 17% were counted once. Roughly a quarter of the sample belongs to the ten largest clones. The rearrangement combines TRBV7-2 with TRBJ1-1, with the D gene not clear enough to name. Sequencing was performed on CD8+ T cells from PBMCs. The TCR comes from a human donor in good health (CMV status not recorded). Some clones in this sample may be carry-over from other donors' samples. The DNA is as follows: TGTGCCAGCAGCTTAGGGGAGACCCTTGAAGCTTTCTTT. Its protein reads: CASSLGETLEAFF.